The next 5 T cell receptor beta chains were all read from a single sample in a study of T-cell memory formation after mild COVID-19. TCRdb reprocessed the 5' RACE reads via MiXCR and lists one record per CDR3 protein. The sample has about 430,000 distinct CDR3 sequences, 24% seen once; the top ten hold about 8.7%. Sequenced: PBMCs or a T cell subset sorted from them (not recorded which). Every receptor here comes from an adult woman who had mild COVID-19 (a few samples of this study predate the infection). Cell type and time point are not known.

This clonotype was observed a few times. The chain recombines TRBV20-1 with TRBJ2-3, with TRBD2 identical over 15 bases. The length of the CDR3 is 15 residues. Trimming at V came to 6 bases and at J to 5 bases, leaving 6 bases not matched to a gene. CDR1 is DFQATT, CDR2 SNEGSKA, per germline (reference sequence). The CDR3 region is CSAPGLAGGGDTQYF. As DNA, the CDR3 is TGCAGTGCCCCGGGACTAGCGGGGGGCGGAGATACGCAGTATTTT.

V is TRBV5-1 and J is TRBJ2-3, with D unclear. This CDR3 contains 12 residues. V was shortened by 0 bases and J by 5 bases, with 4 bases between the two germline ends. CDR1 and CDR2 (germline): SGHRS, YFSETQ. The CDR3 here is CASSLGQDTQYF. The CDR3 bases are TGCGCCAGCAGCTTGGGGCAAGATACGCAGTATTTT.

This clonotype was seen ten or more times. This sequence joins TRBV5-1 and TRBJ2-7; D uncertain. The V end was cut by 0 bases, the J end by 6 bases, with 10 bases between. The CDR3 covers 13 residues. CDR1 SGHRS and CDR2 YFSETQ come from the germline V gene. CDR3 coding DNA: TGCGCCAGCAGCTTGGACCTGGTTAGCGAGCAGTACTTC. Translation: CASSLDLVSEQYF. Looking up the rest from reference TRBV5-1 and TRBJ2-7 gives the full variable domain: KAGVTQTPRYLIKTRGQQVTLSCSPISGHRSVSWYQQTPGQGLQFLFEYFSETQRNKGNFPGRFSGRQFSNSRSEMNVSTLELGDSALYLCASSLDLVSEQYFGPGTRLTVT.

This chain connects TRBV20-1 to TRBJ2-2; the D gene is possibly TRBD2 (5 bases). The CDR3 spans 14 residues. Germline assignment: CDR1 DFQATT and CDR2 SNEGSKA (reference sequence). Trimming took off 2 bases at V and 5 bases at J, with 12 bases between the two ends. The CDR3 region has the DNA TGCAGTGCTAGAATCATCTCGGGGACCGGGGAGCTGTTTTTT. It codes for CSARIISGTGELFF.

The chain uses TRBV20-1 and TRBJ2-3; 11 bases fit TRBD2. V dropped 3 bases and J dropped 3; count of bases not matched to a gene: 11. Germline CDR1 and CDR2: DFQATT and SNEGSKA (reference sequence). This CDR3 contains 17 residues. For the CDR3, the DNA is TGCAGTGCTAGTGGGTCTCGGGCTAGCGGGAGGACAGATACGCAGTATTTT. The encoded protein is CSASGSRASGRTDTQYF.